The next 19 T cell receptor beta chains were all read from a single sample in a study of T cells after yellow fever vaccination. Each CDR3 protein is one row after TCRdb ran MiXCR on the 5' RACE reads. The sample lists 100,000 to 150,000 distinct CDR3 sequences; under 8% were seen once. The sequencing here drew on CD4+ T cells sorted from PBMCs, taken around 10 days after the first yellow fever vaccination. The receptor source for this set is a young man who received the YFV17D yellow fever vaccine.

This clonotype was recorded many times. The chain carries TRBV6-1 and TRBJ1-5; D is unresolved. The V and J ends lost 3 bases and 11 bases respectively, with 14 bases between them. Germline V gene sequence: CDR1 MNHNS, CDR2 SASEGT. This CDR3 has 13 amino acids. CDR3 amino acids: CASSDWASGTQHF. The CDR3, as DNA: TGTGCCAGCAGTGACTGGGCTTCGGGGACCCAGCATTTT.

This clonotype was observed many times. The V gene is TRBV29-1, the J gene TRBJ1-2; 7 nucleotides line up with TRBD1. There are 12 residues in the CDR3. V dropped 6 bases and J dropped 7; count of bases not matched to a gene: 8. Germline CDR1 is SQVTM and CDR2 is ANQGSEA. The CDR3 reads CSVDGTDLGYTF. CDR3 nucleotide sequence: TGCAGCGTAGATGGGACAGACCTTGGCTACACCTTC.

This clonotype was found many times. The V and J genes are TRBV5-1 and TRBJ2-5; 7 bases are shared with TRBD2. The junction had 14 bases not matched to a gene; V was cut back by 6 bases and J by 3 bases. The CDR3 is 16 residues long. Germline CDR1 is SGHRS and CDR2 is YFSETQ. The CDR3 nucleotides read TGCGCCAGCAAAGTTGGTGGTGCGGGGGTTGAAGAGACCCAGTACTTC. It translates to CASKVGGAGVEETQYF.

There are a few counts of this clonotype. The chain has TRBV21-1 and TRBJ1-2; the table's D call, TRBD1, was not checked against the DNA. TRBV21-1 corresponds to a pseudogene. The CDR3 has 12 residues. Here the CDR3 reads CASSRGGEGYTF. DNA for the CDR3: TGTGCCAGCAGCAGGGGGGGGGAGGGCTACACCTTC.

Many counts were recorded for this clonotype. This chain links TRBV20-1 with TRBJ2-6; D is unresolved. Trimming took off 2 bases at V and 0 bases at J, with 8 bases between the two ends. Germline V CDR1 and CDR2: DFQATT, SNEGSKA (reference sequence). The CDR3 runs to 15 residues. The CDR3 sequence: CSARQRSSGANVLTF. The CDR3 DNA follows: TGCAGTGCTAGACAACGTAGCTCTGGGGCCAACGTCCTGACTTTC.

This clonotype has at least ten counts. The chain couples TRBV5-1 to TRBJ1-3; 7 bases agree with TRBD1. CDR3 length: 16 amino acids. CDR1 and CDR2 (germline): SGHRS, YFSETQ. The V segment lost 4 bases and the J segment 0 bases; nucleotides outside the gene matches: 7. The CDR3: CASSRAGTVSGNTIYF. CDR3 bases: TGCGCCAGCAGCAGAGCCGGGACAGTCTCTGGAAACACCATATATTTT.

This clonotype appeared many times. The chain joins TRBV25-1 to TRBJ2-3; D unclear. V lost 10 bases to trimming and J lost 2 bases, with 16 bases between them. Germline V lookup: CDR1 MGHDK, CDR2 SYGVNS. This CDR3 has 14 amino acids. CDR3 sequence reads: CATRNDGYTDTQYF. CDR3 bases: TGTGCCACCAGGAATGATGGTTACACAGATACGCAGTATTTT. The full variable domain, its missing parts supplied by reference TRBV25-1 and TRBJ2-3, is EADIYQTPRYLVIGTGKKITLECSQTMGHDKMYWYQQDPGMELHLIHYSYGVNSTEKGDLSSESTVSRIRTEHFPLTLESARPSHTSQYLCATRNDGYTDTQYFGPGTRLTVL.

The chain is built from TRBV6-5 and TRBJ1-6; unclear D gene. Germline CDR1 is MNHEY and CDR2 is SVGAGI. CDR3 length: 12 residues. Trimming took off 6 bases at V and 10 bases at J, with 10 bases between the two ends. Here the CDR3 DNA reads TGTGCCAGCAGCCCCCTAGGGTCACCCCTCCACTTT. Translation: CASSPLGSPLHF.

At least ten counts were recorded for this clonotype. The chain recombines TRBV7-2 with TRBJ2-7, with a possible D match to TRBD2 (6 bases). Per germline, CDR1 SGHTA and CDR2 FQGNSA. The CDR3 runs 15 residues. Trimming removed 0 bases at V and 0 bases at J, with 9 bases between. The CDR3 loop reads CASSLAPGASYEQYV. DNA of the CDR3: TGTGCCAGCAGCTTAGCTCCGGGAGCCTCCTACGAGCAGTACGTC.

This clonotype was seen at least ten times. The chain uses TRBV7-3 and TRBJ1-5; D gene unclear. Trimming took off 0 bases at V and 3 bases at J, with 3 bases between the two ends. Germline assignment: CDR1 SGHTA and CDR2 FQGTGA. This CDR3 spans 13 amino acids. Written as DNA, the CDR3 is TGTGCCAGCAGCTTAACGTACAATCAGCCCCAGCATTTT. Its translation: CASSLTYNQPQHF. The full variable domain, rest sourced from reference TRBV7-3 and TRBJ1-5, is GAGVSQTPSNKVTEKGKYVELRCDPISGHTALYWYRQSLGQGPEFLIYFQGTGAADDSGLPNDRFFAVRPEGSVSTLKIQRTERGDSAVYLCASSLTYNQPQHFGDGTRLSIL.

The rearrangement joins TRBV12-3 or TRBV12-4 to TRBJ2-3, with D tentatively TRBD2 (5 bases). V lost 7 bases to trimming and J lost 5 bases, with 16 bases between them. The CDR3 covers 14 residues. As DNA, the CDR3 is TGTGCCAGCACCATAGACCTAGCTGGAGATACGCAGTATTTT. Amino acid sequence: CASTIDLAGDTQYF.

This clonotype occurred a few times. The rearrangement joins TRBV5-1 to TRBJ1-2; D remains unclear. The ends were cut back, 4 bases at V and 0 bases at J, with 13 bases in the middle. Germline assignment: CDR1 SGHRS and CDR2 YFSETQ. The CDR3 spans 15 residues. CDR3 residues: CASSPGVPANYGYTF. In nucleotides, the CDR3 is TGCGCCAGCAGCCCGGGAGTTCCAGCTAACTATGGCTACACCTTC.

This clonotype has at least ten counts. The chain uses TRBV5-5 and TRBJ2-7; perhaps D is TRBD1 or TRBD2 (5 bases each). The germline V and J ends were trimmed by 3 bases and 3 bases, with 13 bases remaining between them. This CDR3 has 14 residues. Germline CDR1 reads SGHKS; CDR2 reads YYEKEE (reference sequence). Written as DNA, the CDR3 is TGTGCCAGCAGCTCCGGCCTGAGGGGCTACGAGCAGTACGTC. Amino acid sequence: CASSSGLRGYEQYV.

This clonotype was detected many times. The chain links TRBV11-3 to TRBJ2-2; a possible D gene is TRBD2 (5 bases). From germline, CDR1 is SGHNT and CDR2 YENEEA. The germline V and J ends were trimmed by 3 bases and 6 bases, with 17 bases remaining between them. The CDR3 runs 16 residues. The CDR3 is CASSFQTPILAGELFF. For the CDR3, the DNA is TGTGCCAGCAGCTTCCAAACGCCGATACTAGCCGGGGAGCTGTTTTTT.

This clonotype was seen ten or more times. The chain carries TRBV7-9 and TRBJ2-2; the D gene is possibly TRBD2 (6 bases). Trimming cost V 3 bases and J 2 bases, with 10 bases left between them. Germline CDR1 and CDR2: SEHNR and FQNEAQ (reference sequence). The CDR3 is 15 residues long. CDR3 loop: CASSFWGLNTGELFF. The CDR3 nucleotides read TGTGCCAGCAGCTTTTGGGGACTTAACACCGGGGAGCTGTTTTTT.

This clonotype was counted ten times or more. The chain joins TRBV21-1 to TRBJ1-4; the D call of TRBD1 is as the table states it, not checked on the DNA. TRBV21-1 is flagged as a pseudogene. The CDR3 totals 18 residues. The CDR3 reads CASSNPTEQDKSNEKLFF. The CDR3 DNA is TGTGCCAGCAGCAATCCGACTGAACAGGATAAGTCTAATGAAAAACTGTTTTTT.

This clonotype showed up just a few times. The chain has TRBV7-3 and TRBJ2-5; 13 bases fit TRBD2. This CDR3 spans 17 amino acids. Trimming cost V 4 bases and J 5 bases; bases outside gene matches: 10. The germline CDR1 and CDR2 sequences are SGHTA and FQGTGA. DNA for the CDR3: TGTGCCAGCAGCTCGGGACTAGCGGGGACCGGTGTGGAGACCCAGTACTTC. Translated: CASSSGLAGTGVETQYF.

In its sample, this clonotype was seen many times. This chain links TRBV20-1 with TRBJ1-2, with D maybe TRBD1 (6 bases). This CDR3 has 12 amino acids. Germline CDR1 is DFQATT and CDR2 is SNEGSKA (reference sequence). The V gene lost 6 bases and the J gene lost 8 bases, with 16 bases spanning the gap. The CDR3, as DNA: TGCAGTGCACCCTGGGGGCGAGGGGGCTACACCTTC. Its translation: CSAPWGRGGYTF.

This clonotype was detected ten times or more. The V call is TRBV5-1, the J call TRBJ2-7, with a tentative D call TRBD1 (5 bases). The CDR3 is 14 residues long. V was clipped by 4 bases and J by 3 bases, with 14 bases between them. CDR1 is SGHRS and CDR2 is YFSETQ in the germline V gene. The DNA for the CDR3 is TGCGCCAGCAGCCCCAGGACGGACAACTACGAGCAGTACTTC. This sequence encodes CASSPRTDNYEQYF.